Shown below are 13 T cell receptor beta chains from a single sample sequenced in a study of a mutant IDH1 vaccine in newly diagnosed glioma. The data were produced by immunoSEQ multiplex PCR, yet TCRdb's version contains in-frame clones alone and is incomplete. The sample lists 30,000 to 40,000 clones; more than 55% were seen once. Time point described: week 5, during vaccination. Every single dose of the vaccine, 300 ug of mutant IDH1 20-mer peptide, came with topical imiquimod. These TCRs' antigens remain unknown. The sequenced sample was PBMCs, obtained from a glioma patient whose treatment included an IDH1 peptide vaccine. These receptor sequences come from a woman under 30 with glioma.

V gene TRBV30 combines with J gene TRBJ1-6; 7 nucleotides align to TRBD1. Per germline, CDR1 GTSNPN and CDR2 SVGIG (reference sequence). The junction had 6 bases not matched to a gene; V was cut back by 3 bases and J by 10 bases. The CDR3 runs to 13 residues. CDR3 nucleotides: TGTGCCTGGAGCCGAGGGGGCCAATCACCCCTCCACTTT. Protein sequence: CAWSRGGQSPLHF.

For this clone: One junction end disagrees with the germline gene, perhaps due to a read error. The rearrangement joins TRBV5-1 to TRBJ2-4; 13 bases align to TRBD2. The CDR3 runs 14 residues. Looked up from germline, CDR1 is SGHRS and CDR2 is YFSETQ. The CDR3 loop is CASSAGLAGTPGDF. Here the CDR3 DNA reads TGCGCCAGCAGCGCGGGACTAGCGGGAACCCCCGGGGACTTC.

The chain carries TRBV5-5 and TRBJ1-4; D uncertain. CDR1 is SGHKS, CDR2 YYEKEE, per germline (reference sequence). The CDR3 has 18 amino acids. The V end was cut by 0 bases, the J end by 0 bases, with 15 bases between. CDR3 DNA: TGTGCCAGCAGCTTGGCCGGTGGCGGTGTAACAACTAATGAAAAACTGTTTTTT. Protein sequence: CASSLAGGGVTTNEKLFF.

This clone was seen more than once but under ten times. V and J are TRBV29-1 and TRBJ1-2; D is unclear. This CDR3 contains 13 residues. Trimming pared 7 bases from V and 4 bases from J, leaving 16 bases between. CDR1 and CDR2 (germline): SQVTM, ANQGSEA. As DNA, the CDR3 is TGCAGCGGTGGGGAAGCAACCCCCTATGGCTACACCTTC. Translating it yields CSGGEATPYGYTF.

The gene calls are TRBV5-6 and TRBJ2-1; tentatively, D is TRBD1 (6 bases). The germline V and J ends were trimmed by 4 bases and 1 base, with 21 bases remaining between them. Germline CDR1 SGHDT, CDR2 YYEEEE. The CDR3 extends over 18 amino acids. CDR3 amino acids: CASSQGTPDNFSYNEQFF. CDR3 nucleotide sequence: TGTGCCAGCAGCCAGGGGACCCCAGATAATTTTTCCTACAATGAGCAGTTCTTC.

The V and J genes are TRBV30 and TRBJ1-1, with D possibly being TRBD1 (5 bases). V shed 1 base and J shed 14 bases, with 14 bases lying between them. The CDR3 spans 11 residues. Per the germline V gene, CDR1 is GTSNPN and CDR2 is SVGIG (reference sequence). CDR3 sequence (DNA): TGTGCCTGGAGTGGGGGCCCAGCAGGCTTCTTT. This sequence encodes CAWSGGPAGFF.

This clone has only a few counts. The chain carries TRBV7-2 and TRBJ1-5; TRBD1 agrees at 10 bases. Per the germline V gene, CDR1 is SGHTA and CDR2 is FQGNSA. J lost 3 bases, V lost 4 bases, and 9 bases had no gene match. This CDR3 contains 17 residues. The CDR3 DNA sequence: TGTGCCAGCAGCTATTCCGGGACAGGGGCCTTCAATCAGCCCCAGCATTTT. Translated: CASSYSGTGAFNQPQHF.

There are a few counts of this clone. The chain is built from TRBV15 and TRBJ2-7; TRBD1 agrees at 7 bases. This CDR3 has 12 residues. Germline-derived CDR1 and CDR2 are LNHNV and YYDKDF (reference sequence). The V segment lost 1 base and the J segment 12 bases; nucleotides outside the gene matches: 6. CDR3 protein: CATSRGGGQPYF. Written as DNA, the CDR3 is TGTGCCACCAGCAGAGGAGGGGGCCAACCGTACTTC.

The chain recombines TRBV7-2 with TRBJ2-6; D possibly corresponds to TRBD1 (5 bases). There are 15 residues in the CDR3. Germline CDR1 is SGHTA and CDR2 is FQGNSA. V was shortened by 5 bases and J by 4 bases, with 12 bases between the two germline ends. CDR3 coding DNA: TGTGCCAGCAGCCCCCCAGGGCCGGGGGCCAACGTCCTGACTTTC. It translates to CASSPPGPGANVLTF.

The chain is built from TRBV7-9 and TRBJ2-7; D perhaps matches TRBD1 (5 bases). Germline CDR1 is SEHNR and CDR2 is FQNEAQ (reference sequence). The V and J ends lost 1 base and 3 bases respectively, with 13 bases between them. The CDR3 loop spans 15 amino acids. The CDR3 region is CASSLVTGQNYEQYF. CDR3 sequence (DNA): TGTGCCAGCAGCTTAGTTACCGGACAAAACTACGAGCAGTACTTC.

The chain joins TRBV5-1 to TRBJ2-7; 12 positions agree with TRBD1. Losses at the gene ends were 4 bases for V and 0 bases for J; bases not matched to a gene: 8. Germline CDR1 is SGHRS and CDR2 is YFSETQ. The CDR3 length is 17 residues. Here the CDR3 reads CASSLRPGQGASYEQYF. For the CDR3, the DNA is TGCGCCAGCAGCCTCCGGCCGGGACAGGGGGCCTCCTACGAGCAGTACTTC.

The V and J genes are TRBV6-6 and TRBJ2-1; D uncertain. Germline CDR1 is MNHNY and CDR2 is SVGAGI (reference sequence). Trimming cost V 0 bases and J 8 bases, with 14 bases left between them. There are 15 residues in the CDR3. CDR3 amino acids: CASSYSQTNFDEQFF. The CDR3, as DNA: TGTGCCAGCAGTTACTCCCAGACAAATTTCGATGAGCAGTTCTTC.

The CDR3 sequence: CASSRFNEQFF. The CDR3, as DNA: TGTGCCAGCAGTCGTTTCAATGAGCAGTTCTTC. The chain is built from TRBV28 and TRBJ2-1, with D unclear. The CDR3 spans 11 residues. Germline V lookup: CDR1 MDHEN, CDR2 SYDVKM. V gave up 5 bases and J gave up 6 bases, with 5 bases separating them.